The clone carrying this T cell receptor (beta chain) showed up just a few times. The target antigen is unknown. Graves' hyperthyroidism was deemed stable absent ophthalmopathy progression within 18 months. Each diagnosis was grounded in clinical symptoms, serum thyroxine and TRAb, thyroid ultrasound, and orbital computed tomography. This specimen belongs to a study of T cells in Graves' hyperthyroidism and ophthalmopathy. Turning to the study itself: The blood sample was taken at first diagnosis, before treatment began. The study's findings and limits: Blood also carried most thyroid clonotypes expanded above 0.001.

Using RNA transcripts as the source, TCR beta CDR3 regions were amplified. When the TCR CDR3 underwent first-round RT-PCR, the HTBI primer set was used. Each CDR3 protein gets one entry after TCRdb re-called the multiplex PCR reads with MiXCR. The table shows over 650,000 distinct CDR3 sequences, with around 15% occurring only once. Sequencing input: blood. The sequence was obtained from a man between 18 and 35 years old with Graves' hyperthyroidism.

The CDR3 reads CASRGQTLFEAFF. The CDR3 DNA is TGTGCCAGCAGGGGACAGACCTTATTTGAAGCTTTCTTT. V and J are TRBV25-1 and TRBJ1-1; 7 nucleotides match TRBD1. This CDR3 is built from 13 residues. Germline lookup yields CDR1 MGHDK and CDR2 SYGVNS. V was pared by 6 bases and J by 7 bases, with 8 bases of the junction left unmatched.